The rows below give T cell receptor beta chains drawn from one sample of a study of Tregs in tolerant kidney transplant recipients. Method: immunoSEQ multiplex PCR; TCRdb's copy keeps in-frame clones and lacks some. Of about 240,000 clones in the sample, approximately 84% were seen once. The sequenced sample was CD4+ T cells from blood. The origin of the receptors is a human donor in good health. Each CDR3 is given with its conserved first and last residue. A D gene is named only where the DNA matches it firmly. Clone size is shown for a subset of rows, as once, few, many or a class of expanded clone.

J gene | clone size | CDR3 length | V gene | D gene | CDR3 protein | CDR3 DNA
TRBJ1-2 | NA | 15 | TRBV19 | NA | CASSMSSGSVYGYTF | TGTGCCAGTAGTATGAGTTCGGGATCGGTCTATGGCTACACCTTC
TRBJ2-5 | NA | 14 | TRBV6-5 | NA | CASRRTGRQETQYF | TGTGCCAGCAGGAGAACAGGGCGACAAGAGACCCAGTACTTC
TRBJ1-1 | NA | 14 | TRBV5-1 | NA | CASSAIQGNTEAFF | TGCGCCAGCAGCGCCATACAGGGGAACACTGAAGCTTTCTTT
TRBJ2-1 | NA | 14 | TRBV13 | NA | CASRKRGGYNEQFF | TGTGCCAGCCGAAAGAGGGGGGGATACAATGAGCAGTTCTTC
TRBJ1-2 | NA | 16 | TRBV19 | NA | CASSRLEDSPNYGYTF | TGTGCCAGTAGTAGGTTAGAAGACAGTCCTAACTATGGCTACACCTTC
TRBJ1-5 | NA | 16 | TRBV7-2 | NA | CASSLAGRVSNQPQHF | TGTGCCAGCAGCTTAGCGGGCAGAGTTAGCAATCAGCCCCAGCATTTT
TRBJ2-1 | few | 14 | TRBV27 | TRBD1 | CASKKDRADNEQFF | TGTGCCAGCAAGAAGGACAGGGCCGACAATGAGCAGTTCTTC
TRBJ1-2 | NA | 15 | TRBV27 | TRBD1 | CASRRQGAITYGYTF | TGTGCCAGCAGACGACAGGGGGCGATCACCTATGGCTACACCTTC
TRBJ2-3 | NA | 14 | TRBV18 | NA | CASSPSSGVDTQYF | TGTGCCAGCTCACCGTCCTCAGGGGTAGATACGCAGTATTTT
TRBJ1-6 | NA | 17 | TRBV27 | NA | CASSFRAVSSYNSPLHF | TGTGCCAGCAGTTTCAGAGCGGTCAGCTCCTATAATTCACCCCTCCACTTT
TRBJ1-5 | NA | 16 | TRBV19 | NA | CASSRGAMNSNQPQHF | TGTGCCAGTAGTAGAGGGGCGATGAATAGCAATCAGCCCCAGCATTTT
TRBJ1-2 | few | 13 | TRBV30 | NA | CAWSPQVGRGYTF | TGTGCCTGGAGTCCTCAGGTGGGGAGAGGCTACACCTTC
TRBJ2-1 | NA | 12 | TRBV29-1 | NA | CSVVGNFDEQFF | TGCAGCGTTGTGGGGAATTTCGATGAGCAGTTCTTC
TRBJ1-3 | few | 16 | TRBV9 | NA | CASSVGGTISGNTIYF | TGTGCCAGCAGCGTAGGGGGGACAATCTCTGGAAACACCATATATTTT
TRBJ2-1 | NA | 15 | TRBV5-5 | TRBD1 | CASSLQGASYNEQFF | TGTGCCAGCAGCTTGCAGGGGGCATCCTACAATGAGCAGTTCTTC
TRBJ1-2 | NA | 15 | TRBV10-2 | NA | CASSEPGEGVYGYTF | TGCGCCAGCAGTGAGCCGGGCGAGGGGGTCTATGGCTACACCTTC
TRBJ1-3 | NA | 14 | TRBV9 | NA | CASSVTGTGNTIYF | TGTGCCAGCAGCGTAACCGGGACTGGAAACACCATATATTTT
TRBJ2-1 | NA | 17 | TRBV7-8 | TRBD2 | CASSIEIAGVSYNEQFF | TGTGCCAGCAGCATCGAGATAGCGGGAGTGAGTTACAATGAGCAGTTCTTC
TRBJ1-1 | NA | 13 | TRBV6-1 | NA | CASSLTGNTEAFF | TGTGCCAGCAGTCTAACAGGGAACACTGAAGCTTTCTTT
TRBJ2-7 | NA | 14 | TRBV10-3 | TRBD2 | CAISGSSGREEQYF | TGTGCCATCAGTGGGTCTAGCGGGAGGGAGGAGCAGTACTTC
TRBJ2-1 | NA | 13 | TRBV27 | NA | CASSHGRVNEQFF | TGTGCCAGCAGTCACGGACGAGTCAATGAGCAGTTCTTC
TRBJ2-2 | NA | 12 | TRBV5-1 | NA | CASTVGVGELFF | TGCGCCAGCACCGTGGGGGTCGGGGAGCTGTTTTTT
TRBJ2-7 | few | 15 | TRBV7-2 | NA | CASSSKVALLGEQYF | TGTGCCAGCAGCTCTAAGGTCGCGTTGCTGGGCGAGCAGTACTTC
TRBJ2-3 | NA | 14 | TRBV2 | NA | CASSSQGISDTQYF | TGTGCCAGCAGTAGCCAGGGGATTTCAGATACGCAGTATTTT
TRBJ2-3 | few | 13 | TRBV30 | NA | CAWSVLRADTQYF | TGTGCCTGGAGTGTACTCCGGGCAGATACGCAGTATTTT
TRBJ1-1 | NA | 14 | TRBV6-4 | NA | CASTEGAGNTEAFF | TGTGCCAGCACCGAGGGTGCGGGGAACACTGAAGCTTTCTTT
TRBJ1-2 | NA | 12 | TRBV28 | NA | CASSLMADGYTF | TGTGCCAGCAGTTTAATGGCAGATGGCTACACCTTC
TRBJ2-3 | NA | 17 | TRBV6-1 | NA | CASSEAWLGSNTDTQYF | TGTGCCAGCAGTGAAGCGTGGCTGGGAAGTAACACAGATACGCAGTATTTT
TRBJ2-1 | few | 15 | TRBV27 | NA | CASSSHRSGGNEQFF | TGTGCCAGCAGTTCACATAGAAGTGGTGGCAATGAGCAGTTCTTC
TRBJ1-1 | few | 12 | TRBV2 | NA | CASREPNTEAFF | TGTGCCTCCAGGGAGCCGAACACTGAAGCTTTCTTT
TRBJ1-5 | NA | 16 | TRBV4-2 | TRBD1 | CASSQGRQGGNQPQHF | TGTGCCAGCAGCCAAGGTCGGCAGGGGGGAAATCAGCCCCAGCATTTT
TRBJ1-1 | once | 14 | TRBV18 | NA | CASSPGELDTEAFF | TGTGCCAGCTCACCAGGAGAATTGGACACTGAAGCTTTCTTT
TRBJ1-3 | NA | 13 | TRBV30 | NA | CAWRTYSGNTIYF | TGTGCCTGGAGGACTTATTCCGGAAACACCATATATTTT
TRBJ1-1 | few | 14 | TRBV30 | NA | CAWTRGGLSTEAFF | TGTGCCTGGACCCGAGGGGGGCTGAGCACTGAAGCTTTCTTT
TRBJ1-4 | NA | 15 | TRBV5-1 | TRBD1 | CASRTGQASGEKLFF | TGCGCCAGCAGAACCGGACAGGCGTCGGGGGAAAAACTGTTTTTT